The rows below give T cell receptor beta chains drawn from one sample of a study of Ad26.COV2.S vaccination and SARS-CoV-2 variants. Some clones are missing from TCRdb's copy, which holds only in-frame ones; the method was immunoSEQ multiplex PCR. In the table there are roughly 510,000 clones, roughly 87% of which are singletons. The material was peripheral blood, obtained in a trial of Ad26.COV2.S vaccine versus placebo. The receptors come from a person aged 18-60 years who received the Ad26.COV2.S COVID-19 vaccine or a placebo. The CDR3 runs from the conserved cysteine through the conserved F or W. Each record gives: V gene, J gene, CDR3 protein.

v_gene: TRBV4-2; j_gene: TRBJ2-1; CDR3aa: CASSSPRGGSHGEQFF
v_gene: TRBV19; j_gene: TRBJ1-2; CDR3aa: CASSIGQSHSYTF
v_gene: TRBV19; j_gene: TRBJ1-5; CDR3aa: CASSISGQGRLVFWPQHF
v_gene: TRBV4-2; j_gene: TRBJ1-6; CDR3aa: CASSRPTGANLHF
v_gene: TRBV5-1; j_gene: TRBJ1-2; CDR3aa: CASSLEVNYGYTF
v_gene: TRBV6-5; j_gene: TRBJ2-1; CDR3aa: CASSSGPSNEQFF
v_gene: TRBV9; j_gene: TRBJ1-2; CDR3aa: CASSVAEGVGYTF
v_gene: TRBV18; j_gene: TRBJ2-5; CDR3aa: CASSLPGPFSPQYF
v_gene: TRBV7-6; j_gene: TRBJ2-2; CDR3aa: CASSSQGMGLAGGTGELFF
v_gene: TRBV4-3; j_gene: TRBJ2-1; CDR3aa: CASSPAAETYNEQFF
v_gene: TRBV7-2; j_gene: TRBJ1-1; CDR3aa: CASSSGLGGTEAFF
v_gene: TRBV28; j_gene: TRBJ1-1; CDR3aa: CASKPWLLSNTEAFF
v_gene: TRBV5-6; j_gene: TRBJ1-2; CDR3aa: CASSSQGTTLTGYTF
v_gene: TRBV7-6; j_gene: TRBJ2-1; CDR3aa: CASSLDQGALPYNEQFF
v_gene: TRBV5-4; j_gene: TRBJ2-7; CDR3aa: CASGRAGGSYEQYF
v_gene: TRBV4-3; j_gene: TRBJ2-7; CDR3aa: CASSRQAGGSYEQYF
v_gene: TRBV15; j_gene: TRBJ2-1; CDR3aa: CATSLQVRHPNNEQFF
v_gene: TRBV18; j_gene: TRBJ2-3; CDR3aa: CASSPQTSGRFLDTQYF
v_gene: TRBV7-2; j_gene: TRBJ1-5; CDR3aa: CASSLYRGLNQPQHF
v_gene: TRBV19; j_gene: TRBJ2-2; CDR3aa: CASSTDRGASDTGELFF
v_gene: TRBV9; j_gene: TRBJ2-1; CDR3aa: CASSGTSAYEQFF
v_gene: TRBV19; j_gene: TRBJ1-5; CDR3aa: CASSLGALSNQPQHF
v_gene: TRBV28; j_gene: TRBJ1-6; CDR3aa: CASKGQGEGSPLHF
v_gene: TRBV2; j_gene: TRBJ2-4; CDR3aa: CASSEFVAAKNIQYF
v_gene: TRBV11-1; j_gene: TRBJ2-1; CDR3aa: CASTTGLRQGYNEQFF
v_gene: TRBV28; j_gene: TRBJ1-2; CDR3aa: CASRPGAGRGYTF
v_gene: TRBV7-3; j_gene: TRBJ1-2; CDR3aa: CASSLGGAYGYTF
v_gene: TRBV30; j_gene: TRBJ2-6; CDR3aa: CAWRSPGTSGPGANVLTF
v_gene: TRBV5-1; j_gene: TRBJ2-5; CDR3aa: CASSLGQGAWETQYF
v_gene: TRBV27; j_gene: TRBJ2-3; CDR3aa: CASNPGTGSGTDTQYF
v_gene: TRBV28; j_gene: TRBJ2-3; CDR3aa: CASSSRQGIGTDTQYF
v_gene: TRBV28; j_gene: TRBJ2-7; CDR3aa: CASRSPGQGAGEQYF
v_gene: TRBV7-2; j_gene: TRBJ2-6; CDR3aa: CASSLRTVSGANVLTF
v_gene: TRBV30; j_gene: TRBJ2-7; CDR3aa: CAWSPYQTSGGTTF
v_gene: TRBV5-4; j_gene: TRBJ2-1; CDR3aa: CASSLISGEQFF
v_gene: TRBV4-1; j_gene: TRBJ1-2; CDR3aa: CASSQAGQGNYGYTF
v_gene: TRBV28; j_gene: TRBJ1-1; CDR3aa: CASSLRQEVAEAFF
v_gene: TRBV6-2/TRBV6-3; j_gene: TRBJ1-5; CDR3aa: CASSWGARQPQHF
v_gene: TRBV18; j_gene: TRBJ1-1; CDR3aa: CASSPAGEVSTEAFF
v_gene: TRBV6-5; j_gene: TRBJ1-1; CDR3aa: CASASSGNTEAFF
v_gene: TRBV3-1/TRBV3-2; j_gene: TRBJ2-1; CDR3aa: CASSQLPLLVGAANNEQFF
v_gene: TRBV7-8; j_gene: TRBJ1-3; CDR3aa: CASSLYNPDGSSGNTIYF
v_gene: TRBV15; j_gene: TRBJ2-7; CDR3aa: CATSRGSAGVYEQYF
v_gene: TRBV19; j_gene: TRBJ2-5; CDR3aa: CASSTQQDLPQETQYF
v_gene: TRBV5-1; j_gene: TRBJ1-3; CDR3aa: CASSLTGPGNTIYF
v_gene: TRBV21-1; j_gene: TRBJ2-7; CDR3aa: CASSARDNPYEQYF
v_gene: TRBV5-1; j_gene: TRBJ2-7; CDR3aa: CASSSPTPQASTGEQYF
v_gene: TRBV29-1; j_gene: TRBJ1-1; CDR3aa: CSVESGTNTEAFF
v_gene: TRBV20-1; j_gene: TRBJ2-5; CDR3aa: CSASSRVEGTQYF